A single sample is the source of the 25 T cell receptor delta chains below, sequenced in a study of γδ T cells in repeated Plasmodium falciparum infection. TCRdb re-identified clones in the multiplex PCR reads via CATT. In the table there are tens of thousands of delta-chain clones, roughly 2% of which are singletons. Flow sorting of PBMC yielded separate Vgamma9/Vdelta2+ and Vdelta2-negative gammadelta T cell populations for bulk repertoire analysis. The sequenced sample was gamma-delta T cells from blood. The receptors were sampled from a pool of human donors (malaria-infected and uninfected, not separated).

In this sample, this clone turned up a few times. With a far larger clone one base away, a read error is the likely cause. This CDR3 is also generated by other DNA sequences in the sample. This chain joins TRDV1 and TRDJ1; TRDD3 matches 7 bases. No J gene is reported in TCRdb; it was inferred here by comparing the DNA with germline. The J segment lost 8 bases and the V segment lost 0 bases, leaving 30 bases of the junction unmatched. The CDR3 has 22 residues. Germline V lookup: CDR1 TSWWSYY, CDR2 QGS. The CDR3 nucleotides read TGTGCTCTTGGGGAACTAAAAGCCCATCTACTTAGACTGGGGTTGTTAAGAGACAAACTCATCTTT. Protein sequence: CALGELKAHLLRLGLLRDKLIF.

About this clone itself: Given a far larger clone just one base away, this is likely a sequencing read error. Distinct nucleotide sequences in the sample also encode this CDR3. V gene TRDV3 combines with J gene TRDJ1; D remains ambiguous. No J segment appears in TCRdb, so it was assigned here by matching the sequence to germline. Germline V gene data show CDR1 as TVYSNPD and CDR2 as GDNSRS (reference sequence). V was shortened by 3 bases and J by 0 bases, with 35 bases between the two germline ends. The CDR3 spans 21 residues. CDR3 amino acids: CAFTTVPYGSPYHANTDKLIF. The CDR3 DNA follows: TGTGCCTTCACTACTGTACCTTACGGCAGCCCGTATCATGCCAACACCGATAAACTCATCTTT.

This clone was recorded a few times. The translation of this DNA and the TCRdb protein of a much larger clone differ at residue 8, probably owing to a read error; the protein shown here is translated from the DNA. The genes are TRDV2 and TRDJ1, with TRDD3 matching 7 bases. TCRdb gives no J gene; it was assigned here by matching the DNA to germline. The germline gives CDR1 GEAIGNYY, CDR2 EKD. There are 17 residues in the CDR3. The trim removed 3 bases at V and 0 bases at J, leaving 12 bases unmatched. The CDR3 nucleotides read TGTGCCTGTGACCCGGTCGGTCAGGGGGATTACACCGATAAACTCATCTTT. Translating it yields CACDPVGQGDYTDKLIF.

A note on this clone: TCRdb records a much larger clone's protein for this DNA, with a difference at residue 11 that likely arises from a read error; the protein given is the translation of the DNA. The rearrangement links TRDV2 to TRDJ1, with D tentatively TRDD3 (5 bases). Here the J gene was assigned by germline matching of the DNA, as TCRdb has none. This CDR3 is 19 amino acids long. CDR1 and CDR2 from the germline V gene are GEAIGNYY and EKD. Trimming left V 0 bases short and J 0 bases short, with 22 bases between. The CDR3 sequence: CACDTGNLYWRTDTDKLIF. Written as DNA, the CDR3 is TGTGCCTGTGACACCGGTAACCTCTACTGGAGGACCGACACCGATAAACTCATCTTT.

This clone has just a few counts. The amino acid sequence in TCRdb belongs to a much larger clone and departs from this DNA's translation at residue 13, likely a sequencing read error; the sequence shown is translated from the DNA. The chain is built from TRDV1 and TRDJ1, with D possibly TRDD2 on 6 matching bases. TCRdb does not report a J gene; here it was assigned by matching the DNA to germline references. Germline V lookup: CDR1 TSWWSYY, CDR2 QGS. This CDR3 is 29 amino acids long. Trimming took off 2 bases at V and 0 bases at J, with 52 bases between the two ends. In nucleotides, the CDR3 is TGTGCTCTTGGGGAAACTGTCGGCTTCCTTTGGTACCGGGGGCCCCGGCCCTTGTCCCAGCTTTTGTACACCGATAAACTCATCTTT. It encodes CALGETVGFLWYRGPRPLSQLLYTDKLIF.

This clone occurred many times. TCRdb's listed protein matches a much larger clone and diverges from this DNA's translation at residue 13, likely through a read error; the protein shown comes from the DNA. The J gene was not called, though the V gene is TRDV3; the D call of TRDD3 is as the table states it, not checked on the DNA. The length of the CDR3 is 15 residues. The germline CDR1 and CDR2 sequences are TVYSNPD and GDNSRS (reference sequence). This chain's CDR3 is CAFSPLGDMRPGPIF. In nucleotides, the CDR3 is TGTGCCTTTTCTCCACTGGGGGATATGCGGCCAGGACCCATCTTT.

This clone has a handful of counts. TCRdb's listed protein matches a much larger clone and diverges from this DNA's translation at residue 5, likely through a read error; the protein shown comes from the DNA. The gene calls are TRDV2 and TRDJ1, with a weak D call TRDD3 (5 bases). In the absence of a J gene in TCRdb, the DNA was matched to germline to assign it here. V was trimmed by 3 bases and J by 4 bases, leaving 17 bases between them. The CDR3 is made up of 15 amino acids. Germline loops: CDR1 GEAIGNYY, CDR2 EKD. The CDR3 is CACDPVGVPIDKLIF. CDR3 coding DNA: TGTGCCTGTGACCCCGTTGGGGTGCCTATCGATAAACTCATCTTT.

A word on this clone: The TCRdb protein comes from a much larger clone and disagrees with this DNA's translation at residue 8, likely due to a read error; the protein given here is derived from the DNA. CDR3 residues: CACDRPSLYWGIIPYTDKLIF. CDR3 coding DNA: TGTGCCTGTGACAGGCCTTCCCTGTACTGGGGGATAATTCCGTACACCGATAAACTCATCTTT. The chain couples TRDV2 to TRDJ1, with 11 bases fitting TRDD3. TCRdb carries no J gene annotation; the J gene was assigned here by matching the DNA with germline. In germline, CDR1 is GEAIGNYY, CDR2 EKD. CDR3 size: 21 residues. Germline trimming cut 2 bases from V and 0 bases from J; bases unmatched to any gene: 19.

This clone was counted ten times or more. A far more abundant clone sits one base away, making this likely a read error. This chain's CDR3 is CALGKRLGLPHWGVPVLTAQLFF. The CDR3, as DNA: TGTGCTCTTGGAAAAAGATTAGGCCTACCGCACTGGGGGGTACCGGTTTTGACAGCACAACTCTTCTTT. The rearrangement links TRDV1 to TRDJ2; 8 bases are a match to TRDD3. Trimming cost V 6 bases and J 1 base; bases outside gene matches: 28. CDR1 TSWWSYY and CDR2 QGS come from the germline V gene. CDR3 length: 23 amino acids.

This clone was counted a few times. The protein TCRdb gives is from a much larger clone and does not agree with this DNA's translation at residue 7, likely a read error; the protein shown here comes from the DNA. The J gene is TRDJ1, the V gene TRDV3, with TRDD3 identical over 10 bases. TCRdb supplies no J gene; here it was assigned by aligning the nucleotide sequence to germline. Germline CDR1 and CDR2: TVYSNPD and GDNSRS (reference sequence). V gave up 0 bases and J gave up 0 bases; unmatched junction bases: 13. This CDR3 has 18 amino acids. The CDR3 reads CAFRLHGGIREYTDKLIF. In DNA, the CDR3 is TGTGCCTTTAGACTCCACGGGGGGATACGGGAGTACACCGATAAACTCATCTTT.

This clone was seen only once. With the J gene uncalled, the V gene is TRDV3; TRDD3 is the table's D call and was not checked against the DNA. The V gene's germline CDR1 is TVYSNPD and CDR2 GDNSRS (reference sequence). The CDR3 length is 16 residues. The CDR3 here is CAFRRWGSAYKDKIIF. The DNA of the CDR3 is TGTGCCTTTAGACGGTGGGGGAGCGCGTACAAAGATAAAATCATATTT.

The V call is TRDV2, the J call TRDJ1; 13 bases map to TRDD3. The J gene was missing in TCRdb and was found by matching the end of the DNA to germline. This CDR3 region has 23 residues. J lost 1 base, V lost 3 bases, and 25 bases had no gene match. Per germline, CDR1 GEAIGNYY and CDR2 EKD. The CDR3 DNA follows: TGTGCCTGTGACCCGGTACTGGGGGATACGGGCGTCTCGCCTAGGGCATCCACCGATAAACTCATCTTT. Translation: CACDPVLGDTGVSPRASTDKLIF.

In this sample, this clone turned up many times. This sequence is one base from a far larger clone and is likely a read error. The same CDR3 arises from other DNA sequences in this sample as well. The chain links TRDV1 to TRDJ1, with 7 bases that match TRDD3. The CDR3 extends over 19 amino acids. Germline CDR1 TSWWSYY, CDR2 QGS. The CDR3 coding sequence is TGTGCTCTTGGGGAACACATCTACGTGAGGTGGGGGAGAGTCGATAAGCTCATCTTT. Protein sequence: CALGEHIYVRWGRVDKLIF.

At least ten counts were recorded for this clone. The TCRdb protein comes from a much larger clone and disagrees with this DNA's translation at residue 10, likely due to a read error; the protein given here is derived from the DNA. The rearrangement joins TRDV3 to TRDJ1, with a possible D match to TRDD2 (5 bases). As TCRdb names no J gene, one was assigned here on the basis of a DNA match to germline. This CDR3 spans 21 amino acids. Germline V gene data show CDR1 as TVYSNPD and CDR2 as GDNSRS (reference sequence). Trimming took off 2 bases at V and 0 bases at J, with 34 bases between the two ends. The CDR3 loop is CAFCRAFKSTRDNSYTDKLIF. CDR3 sequence (DNA): TGTGCCTTTTGCCGGGCCTTCAAGTCGACGAGGGACAACTCGTACACCGATAAACTCATCTTT.

Only a few counts were recorded for this clone. A read error likely explains why the TCRdb protein, taken from a much larger clone, differs from this DNA's translation at residue 5; the protein shown is translated from the DNA. V is TRAV38-2/DV8 and J is TRDJ1; D not resolved. No J gene was available from TCRdb, and it was assigned here by a germline match of the DNA. CDR3 size: 13 residues. CDR1 is TSESDYY and CDR2 is QEAYKQQN in the germline V gene. V lost 2 bases and J lost 0, with 5 bases in between. The CDR3 protein is CAYRRYYTDKLIF. The CDR3 nucleotides are TGTGCTTATAGGAGATACTACACCGATAAACTCATCTTT.

This clone has a count of ten or more. TCRdb's protein for this DNA is that of a much larger clone and differs from the translation at residue 8, likely a read error; the protein shown is the DNA translation. The chain employs TRDV1 and TRDJ1, with no clear D. TCRdb lists no J gene, so it was determined here by aligning the DNA to germline. This CDR3 contains 14 residues. Germline V gives CDR1 TSWWSYY, CDR2 QGS. Trimming removed 4 bases at V and 5 bases at J, with 14 bases between. The CDR3 region has the DNA TGTGCTCTTGGGGTCCCAAATGCGCCGGATAAACTCATCTTT. It yields the protein CALGVPNAPDKLIF.

Comments on this clone: The TCRdb protein, from a much larger clone, departs from this DNA's translation at residue 7, likely by read error; the protein shown derives from the DNA. The chain combines TRDV2 with TRDJ1, with D maybe TRDD2 (5 bases). TCRdb is silent on the J gene; assignment here came from matching the DNA to germline. Per germline, CDR1 GEAIGNYY and CDR2 EKD. V lost 3 bases and J lost 1, with 14 bases in between. The CDR3 loop spans 15 amino acids. The CDR3 protein is CACDVFPTPTDKLIF. The CDR3 bases are TGTGCCTGTGACGTCTTCCCCACCCCCACCGATAAACTCATCTTT.

This clone was detected only a few times. TCRdb assigns this DNA the protein of a much larger clone, which departs from its translation at residue 7; this likely reflects a read error, and the protein shown comes from translating the DNA. The chain couples TRDV1 to TRDJ1; 9 bases align to TRDD3. Matching the DNA to germline supplied the J gene, which TCRdb does not give. The CDR3 length is 27 residues. V dropped 2 bases and J dropped 0; count of bases not matched to a gene: 37. Germline CDR1 is TSWWSYY and CDR2 is QGS. Written as DNA, the CDR3 is TGTGCTCTTGGGGAATCCCGATACCCCCGGATTCGTTGGGGGATAGACCCCGGCCGGAGATACACCGATAAACTCATCTTT. Protein: CALGESRYPRIRWGIDPGRRYTDKLIF.

This clone was recorded a few times. The TCRdb protein, from a much larger clone, departs from this DNA's translation at residue 6, likely by read error; the protein shown derives from the DNA. J is TRDJ1 and V is TRDV2; 7 bases align to TRDD3. As TCRdb names no J gene, one was assigned here on the basis of a DNA match to germline. CDR3 length: 15 amino acids. The germline CDR1 and CDR2 sequences are GEAIGNYY and EKD. J gave up 1 base and V 1 base, and 5 bases lay outside the gene matches. This CDR3 is CACDTMGGSTDKLIF. CDR3 in DNA: TGTGCCTGTGACACAATGGGGGGATCCACCGATAAACTCATCTTT.

This clone was counted ten times or more. The V gene is TRDV1, the J gene TRDJ1, with 10 bases fitting TRDD3. TCRdb supplies no J gene; here it was assigned by aligning the nucleotide sequence to germline. Trimming cost V 8 bases and J 5 bases; bases outside gene matches: 26. The CDR3 is made up of 20 amino acids. The V gene's germline CDR1 is TSWWSYY and CDR2 QGS. CDR3 protein: CALTSLPTSTGGLSADKLIF. The CDR3 nucleotides read TGTGCTCTTACTTCCCTTCCCACGAGTACTGGGGGATTAAGTGCTGATAAACTCATCTTT.

The sample holds a few counts of this clone. A far larger clone is one base from this, pointing to a likely read error. The same CDR3 also results from other DNA sequences found in this sample. This chain connects TRDV1 to TRDJ1; TRDD3 aligns across 8 bases. Germline matching of the DNA provided the J gene here, since TCRdb leaves it blank. V shed 3 bases, J shed 0 bases, and the junction held 33 bases outside the gene matches. The CDR3 is made up of 25 amino acids. Germline V CDR1 and CDR2: TSWWSYY, QGS. The CDR3 is CALGELPFLWVLRDTFRPYTDKLIF. The CDR3 DNA follows: TGTGCTCTTGGGGAGCTTCCGTTCCTTTGGGTCCTTAGGGATACGTTCCGTCCGTACACCGATAAACTCATCTTT.

In this sample, this clone turned up a few times. The amino acid sequence in TCRdb belongs to a much larger clone and departs from this DNA's translation at residue 18, likely a sequencing read error; the sequence shown is translated from the DNA. The V gene is TRDV1, the J gene TRDJ1; 13 bases agree with TRDD3. The J gene is not listed in TCRdb, so it was assigned here from a DNA match to germline. Per germline, CDR1 TSWWSYY and CDR2 QGS. The CDR3 spans 24 residues. The ends lost 0 bases at V and 1 base at J; junction bases unmatched: 23. CDR3 bases: TGTGCTCTTGGGGAACTGGGTTTCCTATCCCACTGGGGGATACGCGTACGGACCACCGATAAACTCATCTTT. Translation: CALGELGFLSHWGIRVRTTDKLIF.

In DNA, the CDR3 is TGTGCCTTTAGTGGGCTACGGGTCGGGAACCGCGAGTACACCGATAAACTCATCTTT. Its translation: CAFSGLRVGNREYTDKLIF. The chain employs TRDV3 and TRDJ1; D gene ambiguous. TCRdb leaves out the J gene; it was filled in here by matching the DNA to germline. The CDR3 is 19 residues long. The V gene lost 0 bases and the J gene lost 0 bases, with 26 bases spanning the gap. Per germline, CDR1 TVYSNPD and CDR2 GDNSRS (reference sequence).

This clone was seen ten or more times. This sequence is one base from a far larger clone and is likely a read error. The sample holds other DNA sequences that translate to the same CDR3. The rearrangement joins TRDV1 to TRDJ1; 10 nucleotides agree with TRDD3. The germline CDR1 and CDR2 sequences are TSWWSYY and QGS. V dropped 3 bases and J dropped 11; count of bases not matched to a gene: 36. This CDR3 has 23 amino acids. The CDR3 loop is CALGDKAPAWGILLLGPLPKLIF. The CDR3 DNA follows: TGTGCTCTTGGGGACAAAGCCCCGGCATGGGGGATACTCCTCTTAGGACCTCTCCCTAAGCTCATCTTT.

This clone has more than one count but fewer than ten. With only one base between it and a far larger clone, this is likely a read error. This specimen includes other DNA sequences encoding the same CDR3. The J gene is uncalled and the V gene is TRDV2. The CDR3 spans 13 residues. Germline CDR1 reads GEAIGNYY; CDR2 reads EKD. CDR3 nucleotides: TGTGCCTGTGACGCCCTGTCGTCCGATAAACTCATTTTT. It yields the protein CACDALSSDKLIF.